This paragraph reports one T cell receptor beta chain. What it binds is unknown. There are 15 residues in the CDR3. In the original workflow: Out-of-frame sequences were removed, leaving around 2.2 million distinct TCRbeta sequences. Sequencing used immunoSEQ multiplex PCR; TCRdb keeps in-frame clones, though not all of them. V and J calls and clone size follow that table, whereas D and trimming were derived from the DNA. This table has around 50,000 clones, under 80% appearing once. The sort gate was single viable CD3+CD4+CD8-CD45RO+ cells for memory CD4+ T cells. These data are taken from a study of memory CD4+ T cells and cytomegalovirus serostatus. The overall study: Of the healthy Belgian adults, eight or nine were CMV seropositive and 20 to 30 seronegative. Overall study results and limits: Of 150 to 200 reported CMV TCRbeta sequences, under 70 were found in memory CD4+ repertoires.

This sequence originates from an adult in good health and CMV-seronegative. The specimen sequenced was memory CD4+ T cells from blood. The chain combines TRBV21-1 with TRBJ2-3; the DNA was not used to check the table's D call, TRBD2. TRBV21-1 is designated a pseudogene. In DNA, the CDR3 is TGTGCCAGCAGCAAAGCCCGGGGGGGGACAGATACGCAGTATTTT. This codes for CASSKARGGTDTQYF.